These 18 T cell receptor beta chains originate from one sample sequenced in a study of cytomegalovirus exposure and HLA in healthy donors. PCR used 60 Vbeta primers and 13 Jbeta primers. Sequencing was performed with immunoSEQ multiplex PCR; in TCRdb, only in-frame clones are kept and a portion is missing. The sample consists of about 200,000 clones, 79% of them appearing once. Sequenced: PBMCs. These receptors came from a man aged 50 to 60 in good health and CMV-seronegative.

The chain employs TRBV5-6 and TRBJ2-5; TRBD2 is a possible D gene (7 bases). With the DNA end fitting TRBJ2-7 better, the J assignment may be wrong. The germline CDR1 and CDR2 sequences are SGHDT and YYEEEE. The CDR3 loop spans 15 amino acids. The CDR3 here is CASSFWGGRGYEQYF. The CDR3 DNA reads as TGTGCCAGCAGCTTTTGGGGGGGCCGGGGCTACGAGCAGTACTTC.

This rearrangement joins TRBV19 to TRBJ1-1; D is ambiguous. CDR1 is LNHDA, CDR2 SQIVND, per germline (reference sequence). The CDR3 is 12 amino acids. V gave up 8 bases and J gave up 4 bases, with 11 bases separating them. This CDR3 is CASGELGTEAFF. Here the CDR3 DNA reads TGTGCCAGTGGAGAACTCGGCACTGAAGCTTTCTTT.

The chain recombines TRBV27 with TRBJ2-1, with TRBD2 matching over 9 bases. CDR3 length: 17 residues. CDR1 is MNHEY and CDR2 is SMNVEV in the germline V gene (reference sequence). The V gene end was trimmed by 5 bases and the J gene end by 8 bases; junction bases not matched to a gene: 16. CDR3 in DNA: TGTGCCAGCAGTAGGGCTAGCGGGGCGTCCATGGCCGATGAGCAGTTCTTC. Encoded protein: CASSRASGASMADEQFF.

The genes are TRBV6-6 and TRBJ1-5; D possibly corresponds to TRBD1 (6 bases). Per the germline V gene, CDR1 is MNHNY and CDR2 is SVGAGI (reference sequence). CDR3 length equals 16 residues. Trimming left V 1 base short and J 2 bases short, with 12 bases between. CDR3 residues: CASSYFGQRRNQPQHF. Written as DNA, the CDR3 is TGTGCCAGCAGTTACTTCGGACAGAGACGCAATCAGCCCCAGCATTTT.

J is TRBJ1-3 and V is TRBV28; 7 bases line up with TRBD1. The ends lost 2 bases at V and 2 bases at J; junction bases unmatched: 3. CDR1 MDHEN and CDR2 SYDVKM come from the germline V gene. CDR3 length: 15 amino acids. Here the CDR3 DNA reads TGTGCCAGCAGTTTACCCCAGGGGGCTGGAAACACCATATATTTT. This encodes CASSLPQGAGNTIYF.

This clone was detected only a few times. The gene calls are TRBV19 and TRBJ2-5, with 9 bases lining up with TRBD2. The CDR3 consists of 16 residues. Losses at the gene ends were 1 base for V and 2 bases for J; bases not matched to a gene: 5. The germline CDR1 and CDR2 sequences are LNHDA and SQIVND (reference sequence). The CDR3 DNA sequence: TGTGCCAGTAGTATAGGGACTAGCGCCTCGCAAGAGACCCAGTACTTC. Protein sequence: CASSIGTSASQETQYF. The full variable domain, completed using reference TRBV19 and TRBJ2-5, is DGGITQSPKYLFRKEGQNVTLSCEQNLNHDAMYWYRQDPGQGLRLIYYSQIVNDFQKGDIAEGYSVSREKKESFPLTVTSAQKNPTAFYLCASSIGTSASQETQYFGPGTRLLVL.

The V gene is TRBV9, the J gene TRBJ1-1, with D possibly matching TRBD1 (6 bases). CDR3 length: 15 amino acids. V gave up 1 base and J gave up 1 base, with 11 bases separating them. Germline assignment: CDR1 SGDLS and CDR2 YYNGEE. The chain's CDR3 is CASSVSGQTNTEAFF. CDR3 bases: TGTGCCAGCAGCGTAAGCGGACAGACGAACACTGAAGCTTTCTTT. The complete variable domain, with remaining parts taken from reference TRBV9 and TRBJ1-1, reads DSGVTQTPKHLITATGQRVTLRCSPRSGDLSVYWYQQSLDQGLQFLIQYYNGEERAKGNILERFSAQQFPDLHSELNLSSLELGDSALYFCASSVSGQTNTEAFFGQGTRLTVV.

This clone occurred a few times. The V and J genes are TRBV4-2 and TRBJ2-5, with 10 bases aligning to TRBD2. The trim removed 0 bases at V and 5 bases at J, leaving 15 bases unmatched. The CDR3 covers 19 residues. Germline assignment: CDR1 LGHNA and CDR2 YNFKEQ. The CDR3 loop is CASSQDAPTTSGFLETQYF. Written as DNA, the CDR3 is TGTGCCAGCAGCCAAGATGCCCCCACGACTAGCGGGTTTTTGGAGACCCAGTACTTC.

This clone has just a few counts. The CDR3 nucleotides are TGTGCCAGTAGCGCAGGGTTCCGCTCTGGGGCCAACGTCCTGACTTTC. As protein: CASSAGFRSGANVLTF. The gene calls are TRBV19 and TRBJ2-6; weak D call: TRBD1 (5 bases). The CDR3 has 16 residues. The germline V and J ends were trimmed by 6 bases and 0 bases, with 12 bases remaining between them. The germline CDR1 and CDR2 sequences are LNHDA and SQIVND (reference sequence). Variable domain in full (rest from reference TRBV19 and TRBJ2-6): DGGITQSPKYLFRKEGQNVTLSCEQNLNHDAMYWYRQDPGQGLRLIYYSQIVNDFQKGDIAEGYSVSREKKESFPLTVTSAQKNPTAFYLCASSAGFRSGANVLTFGAGSRLTVL.

A word on this clone: Other nucleotide sequences from this sample produce the same CDR3. The chain couples TRBV2 to TRBJ2-4, with a weak D call TRBD1 (5 bases). The CDR3 covers 15 residues. The V gene's germline CDR1 is SNHLY and CDR2 FYNNEI. V was shortened by 1 base and J by 0 bases, with 7 bases between the two germline ends. Here the CDR3 reads CASSEEGLAKNIQYF. The DNA of the CDR3 is TGTGCCAGCAGTGAAGAGGGGTTAGCCAAAAACATTCAGTACTTC.

This sequence joins TRBV19 and TRBJ2-7; 9 nucleotides match TRBD2. The CDR3 runs 15 residues. CDR1 and CDR2 from the germline V gene are LNHDA and SQIVND (reference sequence). The junction had 8 bases not matched to a gene; V was cut back by 7 bases and J by 1 base. CDR3 coding DNA: TGTGCCAGTACCCCGACTAGCGGAGCTTCCTACGAGCAGTACTTC. It yields the protein CASTPTSGASYEQYF.

The rearrangement uses TRBV5-1 and TRBJ2-7; the match to TRBD2 covers 10 bases. V lost 5 bases to trimming and J lost 3 bases; unmatched junction nucleotides: 5. Looked up from germline, CDR1 is SGHRS and CDR2 is YFSETQ. This CDR3 contains 14 residues. CDR3 sequence (DNA): TGCGCCAGCAGAAGAACTAGCGGGAACTACGAGCAGTACTTC. Its protein is CASRRTSGNYEQYF.

The CDR3 reads CASSQVAQGSNQPQHF. The CDR3 DNA reads as TGCGCCAGCAGCCAAGTTGCGCAGGGGAGCAATCAGCCCCAGCATTTT. The genes are TRBV4-1 and TRBJ1-5; D might be TRBD1 (6 bases). This CDR3 has 16 residues. Germline CDR1 MGHRA, CDR2 YSYEKL. The V and J ends lost 1 base and 1 base respectively, with 11 bases between them.

This clone was counted a few times. The CDR3 nucleotides are TGTGCCTGGAGTGTAGGGGGAATCGCTTTCTTT. Translation gives CAWSVGGIAFF. The chain uses TRBV30 and TRBJ1-1; D possibly corresponds to TRBD1 (6 bases). Germline-derived CDR1 and CDR2 are GTSNPN and SVGIG (reference sequence). V gave up 0 bases and J gave up 11 bases, with 10 bases separating them. CDR3 length: 11 residues.

This chain connects TRBV7-9 to TRBJ1-5, with D maybe TRBD1 (6 bases). This CDR3 is 13 amino acids long. Germline V gene sequence: CDR1 SEHNR, CDR2 FQNEAQ (reference sequence). V was trimmed by 6 bases and J by 4 bases, leaving 10 bases between them. The chain's CDR3 is CASSRDRNQPQHF. In DNA, the CDR3 is TGTGCCAGCAGTCGTGACAGGAATCAGCCCCAGCATTTT.

Note on this clone: One end of the junction is discordant with germline, which a read error may explain. The chain is built from TRBV28 and TRBJ2-2, with D maybe TRBD1 (6 bases). Germline V gene sequence: CDR1 MDHEN, CDR2 SYDVKM. There are 15 residues in the CDR3. The chain's CDR3 is CASGLTGLRTGELFF. In nucleotides, the CDR3 is TGTGCCAGCGGTTTAACAGGGTTGAGGACCGGGGAGCTGTTTTTT.

This sequence joins TRBV5-4 and TRBJ2-3, with 7 bases aligning to TRBD2. The CDR3 has 15 amino acids. Germline trimming cut 4 bases from V and 1 base from J; bases unmatched to any gene: 6. Looked up from germline, CDR1 is SGHNT and CDR2 is YYREEE (reference sequence). The CDR3 protein is CASSLPLAGTDTQYF. The CDR3 DNA reads as TGTGCCAGCAGCCTCCCCCTAGCGGGCACAGATACGCAGTATTTT.

The V call is TRBV6-6, the J call TRBJ2-5; D remains ambiguous. In germline, CDR1 is MNHNY, CDR2 SVGAGI (reference sequence). Trimming cost V 2 bases and J 4 bases, with 11 bases left between them. CDR3 length equals 14 residues. The CDR3 loop is CASSYGRTRETQYF. DNA for the CDR3: TGTGCCAGCAGTTACGGCCGTACCAGAGAGACCCAGTACTTC.